The clone carrying this T cell receptor beta chain was picked up many times. These data come from a study of identical twins. The germline gives CDR1 MRHNA, CDR2 SNTAGT. V gave up 4 bases and J gave up 0 bases, with 8 bases separating them. This CDR3 has 14 residues. TCRdb re-analysed the 5' RACE reads in MiXCR, keeping a single row per CDR3 protein. Counted here are approximately 260,000 distinct CDR3 sequences, 11% to 15% occurring once; the ten biggest clones make up under 9.5%. This receptor was obtained from a woman between 18 and 29 years old in good health. The sequenced sample consisted of memory (CD45RO+) T cells sorted from blood. This chain connects TRBV6-4 to TRBJ2-3; the D call may be TRBD1 or TRBD2 (5 bases each). The CDR3 reads CASSGGASTDTQYF. The CDR3 coding sequence is TGTGCCAGCAGTGGAGGGGCCAGCACAGATACGCAGTATTTT.